This section outlines one T cell receptor (beta chain) sequence together with its context. This clone is categorized as large (0.1 to 1%). There is no known antigen for this receptor. Base qualities were left out, and no much larger clone turns up one base away. This record comes from a study of T cell changes during pregnancy in multiple sclerosis (dated by TCRdb to between 2018 and 2020). In terms of the full investigation: In women with multiple sclerosis, the researchers looked at how the T cell repertoire shifted as pregnancy progressed.

Library creation used the immunoSEQ multiplex PCR assay. In TCRdb, the immuneACCESS table is reduced to in-frame sequences with V and J assigned. These tables do not hold every clone; where another copy was compared, an unresolved V gene accounts for under half, and the others remain unexplained. The sample contains 35,000 to 40,000 clones, roughly 90% of them found a single time. The top ten constitute more than 5% of the sample. V trim: 4 bases; J trim: 3 bases; unmatched bases: 1. CDR1 LGHNA and CDR2 YNFKEQ are derived from the germline V gene. From the cysteine up to the phenylalanine, the CDR3 has a length of 15 residues. The retained sequence is limited to the CDR3, 45 bases, with the frame set at the first base.

The sequence is built from TRBV4-2 and TRBJ2-2; 11 of the junction bases match TRBD2. Here the sequenced sample was CD8+ T cells from peripheral blood mononuclear cells, taken in the third trimester of pregnancy. The receptor comes from a female donor with multiple sclerosis, enrolled in a pregnancy study. CDR3 protein: CASSPLAGDTGELFF. The DNA reads TGTGCCAGCAGCCCACTAGCGGGAGACACCGGGGAGCTGTTTTTT.